The 12 T cell receptor beta chains below all came from one sample that was sequenced in a study of blood T cell repertoires in COVID-19. The assay was immunoSEQ multiplex PCR, and TCRdb's table has in-frame clones only and misses some. The table shows approximately 280,000 clones, with about 90% occurring only once. Source material: PBMCs or T cells enriched from blood (not recorded which). These receptors originate from a woman between 18 and 29 years old with acute COVID-19.

This clone was recorded only once. J is TRBJ1-6 and V is TRBV7-9; 7 bases match TRBD1. The junction had 5 bases not matched to a gene; V was cut back by 3 bases and J by 9 bases. This CDR3 has 14 residues. Germline-derived CDR1 and CDR2 are SEHNR and FQNEAQ (reference sequence). For the CDR3, the DNA is TGTGCCAGCAGCTTCGGGGACAGTGTTTCACCCCTCCACTTT. Amino acids: CASSFGDSVSPLHF.

CDR3 residues: CAWSAPPGEEAFF. As DNA, the CDR3 is TGTGCCTGGAGTGCCCCACCGGGGGAGGAAGCTTTCTTT. The chain combines TRBV30 with TRBJ1-1; possibly TRBD1 for D (5 bases). This CDR3 has 13 residues. V lost 1 base and J 8 bases, leaving 14 bases between the germline ends. The germline gives CDR1 GTSNPN, CDR2 SVGIG (reference sequence).

The chain uses TRBV27 and TRBJ1-1, with 10 bases matching TRBD1. Looked up from germline, CDR1 is MNHEY and CDR2 is SMNVEV (reference sequence). V was pared by 7 bases and J by 4 bases, with 12 bases of the junction left unmatched. CDR3 size: 16 residues. The CDR3 region has the DNA TGTGCCAGCACCATCCGACAGGGGGCAATGGGCACTGAAGCTTTCTTT. Translating gives CASTIRQGAMGTEAFF.

The gene calls are TRBV5-4 and TRBJ2-5, with D maybe TRBD1 (5 bases). This CDR3 region has 13 residues. The V end lost 5 bases, the J end lost 4 bases, and 12 bases lay between the germline ends. The germline V gene has CDR1 SGHNT and CDR2 YYREEE (reference sequence). The CDR3 protein is CASSPQGLETQYF. Written as DNA, the CDR3 is TGTGCCAGCAGTCCCCAGGGATTAGAGACCCAGTACTTC.

There are a few counts of this clone. The chain recombines TRBV2 with TRBJ1-2; 12 nucleotides line up with TRBD1. Germline loops: CDR1 SNHLY, CDR2 FYNNEI. The ends lost 0 bases at V and 5 bases at J; junction bases unmatched: 7. This CDR3 comprises 17 residues. The CDR3: CASSEALGTGGNYGYTF. The CDR3 nucleotides are TGTGCCAGCAGTGAAGCGCTTGGGACAGGGGGCAATTATGGCTACACCTTC. Variable domain in full (rest from reference TRBV2 and TRBJ1-2): EPEVTQTPSHQVTQMGQEVILRCVPISNHLYFYWYRQILGQKVEFLVSFYNNEISEKSEIFDDQFSVERPDGSNFTLKIRSTKLEDSAMYFCASSEALGTGGNYGYTFGSGTRLTVV.

This clone was counted once. The chain joins TRBV20-1 to TRBJ2-1; D is undetermined. The V and J ends lost 3 bases and 4 bases respectively, with 10 bases between them. This CDR3 region has 13 residues. Germline CDR1 and CDR2: DFQATT and SNEGSKA (reference sequence). This CDR3 is CSASLTRYNEQFF. CDR3 in DNA: TGCAGTGCTAGTTTAACCCGGTACAATGAGCAGTTCTTC.

This clone has just one count. The gene calls are TRBV29-1 and TRBJ2-7, with 7 positions matching TRBD1. The J segment lost 3 bases and the V segment lost 6 bases, leaving 11 bases of the junction unmatched. Germline CDR1 SQVTM, CDR2 ANQGSEA. There are 14 residues in the CDR3. CDR3 protein: CSVRGGPLSYEQYF. In DNA form, the CDR3 reads TGCAGCGTGCGAGGGGGCCCCCTGAGCTACGAGCAGTACTTC.

V is TRBV6-6 and J is TRBJ2-3; 10 positions match TRBD2. This CDR3 spans 15 amino acids. Germline V gene lookup returns CDR1 MNHNY and CDR2 SVGAGI (reference sequence). Trimming took 3 bases from V and 5 from J; bases not matched to a gene: 5. The CDR3 sequence is CASSYPLAGVDTQYF. The CDR3 DNA follows: TGTGCCAGCAGTTATCCGCTAGCGGGAGTAGATACGCAGTATTTT.

CDR3: CASSLDQRSDTQYF. CDR3 sequence (DNA): TGTGCCAGCAGCTTAGATCAGCGATCAGATACGCAGTATTTT. This chain links TRBV7-2 with TRBJ2-3; D not resolved. V was cut by 1 base and J by 4 bases, with 9 bases left in between. The CDR3 has 14 amino acids. Germline V gene data show CDR1 as SGHTA and CDR2 as FQGNSA.

Regarding this clone: The same CDR3 is also encoded by other DNA sequences in this sample. V usage is TRBV9 and J usage is TRBJ2-1; D gene unclear. Germline loops: CDR1 SGDLS, CDR2 YYNGEE. The CDR3 is 12 amino acids. V shed 0 bases and J shed 7 bases, with 5 bases lying between them. The CDR3 loop reads CASSVGENEQFF. The CDR3 nucleotides are TGTGCCAGCAGCGTAGGCGAAAATGAGCAGTTCTTC.

The chain recombines TRBV19 with TRBJ2-7, with 7 bases lining up with TRBD2. V lost 5 bases and J lost 2; bases outside the gene matches: 3. This CDR3 spans 13 amino acids. From germline, CDR1 is LNHDA and CDR2 SQIVND (reference sequence). CDR3 sequence reads: CASSRAGPYEQYF. The DNA of the CDR3 is TGTGCCAGTAGTCGAGCGGGACCCTACGAGCAGTACTTC. Drawing the rest from reference TRBV19 and TRBJ2-7, the complete variable domain is DGGITQSPKYLFRKEGQNVTLSCEQNLNHDAMYWYRQDPGQGLRLIYYSQIVNDFQKGDIAEGYSVSREKKESFPLTVTSAQKNPTAFYLCASSRAGPYEQYFGPGTRLTVT.

This chain connects TRBV5-1 to TRBJ1-1; 8 nucleotides match TRBD1. V shed 5 bases and J 1 base; nucleotides not matched to a gene: 4. Germline CDR1 and CDR2: SGHRS and YFSETQ. The CDR3 extends over 14 amino acids. As DNA, the CDR3 is TGCGCCAGCAGACGGACAGGGACGAACACTGAAGCTTTCTTT. Translating it yields CASRRTGTNTEAFF.